The entry that follows covers one TCR beta chain sequence. The antigen remains undetermined. Trimming removed 1 base from V and 5 bases from J; junction bases left unmatched: 10. This CDR3 has 17 amino acids. Per the germline V gene, CDR1 is SGHVS and CDR2 is FNYEAQ. CD45RO-negative CD8 cells positively selected for CCR7 made up the naive population, which excluded terminally differentiated effector memory CD45RA+ cells. Donors were healthy HIV-negative adults without recently reported acute infections or vaccinations. Only in-frame clones appear in the TCRdb table, and some are missing; sequencing was by immunoSEQ multiplex PCR. This table has approximately 2,000,000 clones, 80% to 95% appearing once. The data were taken from a study of shared clonotypes between healthy human individuals. At the level of the study: CD4 naive and memory got three plates each, CD8 naive two, CD8 memory one. General study points: The small donor group covered limited genetic and exposure diversity.

The receptor was isolated from a man aged 18 to 29 in good health. Some clones in this sample may be carry-over from other donors' samples. The genes are TRBV7-6 and TRBJ2-1; 8 bases are a match to TRBD2. The source material was naive CD8+ T cells from PBMCs. The CDR3 region has the DNA TGTGCCAGCAGCTTAGGGACCCCTATACTAGCGGACAATGAGCAGTTCTTC. Protein: CASSLGTPILADNEQFF. The variable domain in full, with the rest retrieved from reference TRBV7-6 and TRBJ2-1, is GAGVSQSPRYKVTKRGQDVALRCDPISGHVSLYWYRQALGQGPEFLTYFNYEAQQDKSGLPNDRFSAERPEGSISTLTIQRTEQRDSAMYRCASSLGTPILADNEQFFGPGTRLTVL.